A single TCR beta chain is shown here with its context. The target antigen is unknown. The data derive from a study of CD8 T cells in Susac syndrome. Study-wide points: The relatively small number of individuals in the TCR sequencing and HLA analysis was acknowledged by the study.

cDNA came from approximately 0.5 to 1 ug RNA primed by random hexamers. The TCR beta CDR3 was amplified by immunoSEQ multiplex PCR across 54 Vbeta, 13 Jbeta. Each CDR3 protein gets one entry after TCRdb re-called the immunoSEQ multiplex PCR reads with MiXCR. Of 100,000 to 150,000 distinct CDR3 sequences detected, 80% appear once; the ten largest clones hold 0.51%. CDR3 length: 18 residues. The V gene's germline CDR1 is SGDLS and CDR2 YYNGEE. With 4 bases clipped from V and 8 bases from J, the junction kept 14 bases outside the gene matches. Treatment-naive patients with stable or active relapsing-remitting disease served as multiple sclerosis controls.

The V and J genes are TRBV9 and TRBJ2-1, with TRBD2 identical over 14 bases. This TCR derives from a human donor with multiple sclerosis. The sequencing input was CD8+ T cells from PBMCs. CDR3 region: CASSQGTSGSRRGDEQFF. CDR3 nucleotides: TGTGCCAGCAGCCAAGGGACTAGCGGGAGTCGAAGGGGCGATGAGCAGTTCTTC. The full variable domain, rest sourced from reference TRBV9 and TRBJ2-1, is DSGVTQTPKHLITATGQRVTLRCSPRSGDLSVYWYQQSLDQGLQFLIQYYNGEERAKGNILERFSAQQFPDLHSELNLSSLELGDSALYFCASSQGTSGSRRGDEQFFGPGTRLTVL.